This TCR beta chain originates from a study of CD4 T cells in relation to SARS-CoV-2 and coronaviruses. This table comes from immunoSEQ multiplex PCR, and its TCRdb copy is limited to in-frame clones, with some not included. Of almost 30,000 clones in the sample, more than 75% were seen once. Germline V gene sequence: CDR1 SGDLS, CDR2 YYNGEE. This CDR3 has 16 amino acids. V shed 2 bases and J shed 4 bases, with 18 bases lying between them. Unexposed donor CD4+ T cells date from about 2010-2018, before the COVID-19 pandemic. Isolation of CD4+ T cells took place after about 10 days in culture. As cell numbers allowed, unexposed-donor CD4+ T cells faced SARS-CoV-2 S/N and four cold-coronavirus spikes. PBMCs were plated at roughly 2 million per well in IL-2-containing medium. On days 3 and 7, cultures got half fresh IL-2 medium. On this clone: The antigen is undetermined.

The TCR sequence derives from a human donor in good health. Sequenced: CD4+ T cells from PBMCs, cultured in vitro. The chain joins TRBV9 to TRBJ2-5, with D possibly TRBD2 on 6 matching bases. CDR3 in amino acids: CASSVGGVDFRETQYF. CDR3 DNA: TGTGCCAGCAGCGTCGGGGGAGTCGATTTTAGAGAGACCCAGTACTTC.